Listed below are T cell receptor beta chains from one sample, sequenced in a study of a mutant IDH1 vaccine in newly diagnosed glioma. Profiled with immunoSEQ multiplex PCR; TCRdb holds only in-frame clones, not every one. The repertoire holds 20,000 to 25,000 clones, with approximately 86% as singletons. This specimen consisted of PBMCs, obtained from a glioma patient treated with radiotherapy, temozolomide or both. These receptor sequences come from a man between 35 and 55 years old with glioma. Each CDR3 is given without its conserved first and last residue.

>TRBV7-2|TRBJ1-4
ASSLGQSGNEKLF
>TRBV6-6|TRBJ2-1
ASSTGGQGWNEQF
>TRBV5-8|TRBJ1-5
ASSSTGDYSNQPQH
>TRBV4-2|TRBJ2-3
ASSQETSGRADTQY
>TRBV19|TRBJ2-6
ASSRVGSRGSGANVLT
>TRBV29-1|TRBJ1-1
SVPTDLTSNTEAF
>TRBV11-2|TRBJ1-6
ASSLAGQYNSPLH
>TRBV4-1|TRBJ2-7
ASSQDLRQGSYEQY
>TRBV7-3|TRBJ2-3
ASSHYRGYTDTQY
>TRBV7-2|TRBJ1-4
ASSPNHGTGFEKLF
>TRBV11-3|TRBJ2-2
ASSFGGTGELF
>TRBV7-8|TRBJ1-1
ASSLVGTVNTEAF
>TRBV5-5|TRBJ2-7
ASSPRLAGSYEQY
>TRBV10-3|TRBJ1-3
AISESPRDGNTIY
>TRBV4-2|TRBJ1-2
ASSQDSAGGLYYGYT
>TRBV5-6|TRBJ1-1
ASSTTGGTEAF
>TRBV6-5|TRBJ1-2
ASSSGTLDYGYT
>TRBV11-2|TRBJ2-2
ASSLERGVGELF
>TRBV28|TRBJ1-1
ASKDSHLNTEAF
>TRBV5-6|TRBJ1-2
ASSLTGQRGGYT